This T cell receptor beta chain was obtained from a study of blood T cell repertoires in COVID-19. Recruits, aged roughly 18 to 100 years, lived in around 24 US areas. Each participant's cohort was designated according to participant-reported clinical history. Repertoires were generated with immunoSEQ multiplex PCR, while TCRdb's copy carries only in-frame clones and drops some. Among around 130,000 clones listed, 75% to 90% were seen once. With V trimmed by 2 bases and J by 10 bases, 7 bases remained unmatched. Looked up from germline, CDR1 is MGHRA and CDR2 is YSYEKL. The CDR3 extends over 14 amino acids. This clone appeared a single time.

This chain links TRBV4-1 with TRBJ2-1; 8 bases are shared with TRBD2. The source is a young man who had recovered from COVID-19. Input material: PBMCs or T cells enriched from blood (not recorded which). CDR3 residues: CASSQQRLAPEQFF. As DNA, the CDR3 is TGCGCCAGCAGCCAACAACGACTAGCGCCAGAGCAGTTCTTC.